Presented here are 3 T cell receptor beta chains from one specimen sequenced in a study of Graves' ophthalmopathy and Graves' hyperthyroidism. RNA transcripts served as template for amplifying TCR beta CDR3 sequences. After a first-round RT-PCR with HTBI primers, a second-round multiplex PCR was run. TCRdb used MiXCR to reprocess the multiplex PCR reads, holding one entry per CDR3 protein. The table lists about 550,000 distinct CDR3 sequences, about 40% of them singletons. Specimen: peripheral blood or thyroid tissue (not recorded which). These TCRs come from an adult man with Graves' hyperthyroidism.

This clonotype has more than one count but fewer than ten. The V and J genes are TRBV28 and TRBJ2-2; D not certain. The germline V and J ends were trimmed by 3 bases and 3 bases, with 11 bases remaining between them. The CDR3 has 15 amino acids. Per germline, CDR1 MDHEN and CDR2 SYDVKM. CDR3 protein: CASSFGLQDTGELFF. Written as DNA, the CDR3 is TGTGCCAGCAGTTTTGGGCTTCAGGACACCGGGGAGCTGTTTTTT. The variable domain in full, with the rest retrieved from reference TRBV28 and TRBJ2-2, is DVKVTQSSRYLVKRTGEKVFLECVQDMDHENMFWYRQDPGLGLRLIYFSYDVKMKEKGDIPEGYSVSREKKERFSLILESASTNQTSMYLCASSFGLQDTGELFFGEGSRLTVL.

There are many counts of this clonotype. The rearrangement uses TRBV10-3 and TRBJ2-7; possibly TRBD1 for D (6 bases). Trimming took off 4 bases at V and 5 bases at J, with 15 bases between the two ends. This CDR3 contains 14 residues. Per germline, CDR1 ENHRY and CDR2 SYGVKD. The DNA of the CDR3 is TGTGCCATCAGTGCAGGGGAGAGGTCCAACGAGCAGTACTTC. Protein sequence: CAISAGERSNEQYF.

This clonotype was picked up a small number of times. J is TRBJ1-2 and V is TRBV29-1; TRBD1 agrees at 8 bases. Germline assignment: CDR1 SQVTM and CDR2 ANQGSEA. The V and J ends lost 8 bases and 3 bases, in that order; junction bases with no gene match: 2. The CDR3 is made up of 11 amino acids. CDR3 bases: TGCAGCTTGGACAGGGACTATGGCTACACCTTC. This sequence encodes CSLDRDYGYTF.